A single T cell receptor (beta chain) is shown here with its context. The data originate from a study of blood T cell repertoires in COVID-19. Background on the study: Acute and convalescent COVID-19 specimens originated in the United States, Italy and Spain. From T cells, B-cell-depleted T cells, or PBMCs came the material, which was cDNA or gDNA.

It was during active infection that Seattle patients were enrolled and then longitudinally followed. The V gene lost 1 base and the J gene lost 1 base, with 13 bases spanning the gap. Per the germline V gene, CDR1 is SEHNR and CDR2 is FQNEAQ (reference sequence). This CDR3 contains 17 residues. Per the original methods: Researchers report that nucleated cell counts were estimated from reference gene primer amplification. The data were produced by immunoSEQ multiplex PCR, yet TCRdb's version contains in-frame clones alone and is incomplete. The DNA was the basis for D and trimming; V, J and clone size are from that table. Counted here are 100,000 to 150,000 clones, around 83% occurring once; the ten biggest clones make up around 3%.

The rearrangement uses TRBV7-9 and TRBJ2-2; TRBD2 might be the D (5 bases). This TCR derives from a woman older than 75 with COVID-19, enrolled during active disease. Sequencing was performed on peripheral blood. The CDR3 here is CASSLVRGLVNTGELFF. The CDR3 DNA follows: TGTGCCAGCAGCTTAGTTAGAGGACTGGTGAACACCGGGGAGCTGTTTTTT.